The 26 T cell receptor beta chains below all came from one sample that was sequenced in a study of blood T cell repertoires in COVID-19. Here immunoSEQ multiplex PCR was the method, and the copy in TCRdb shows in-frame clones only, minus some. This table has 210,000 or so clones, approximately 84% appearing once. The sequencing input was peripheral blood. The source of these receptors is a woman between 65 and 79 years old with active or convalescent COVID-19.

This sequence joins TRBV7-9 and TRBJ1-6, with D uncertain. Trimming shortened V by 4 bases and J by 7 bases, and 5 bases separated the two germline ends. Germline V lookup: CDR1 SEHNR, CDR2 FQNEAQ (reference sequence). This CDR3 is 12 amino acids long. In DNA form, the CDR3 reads TGTGCCAGCAGCTCCCTGAATTCACCCCTCCACTTT. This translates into CASSSLNSPLHF.

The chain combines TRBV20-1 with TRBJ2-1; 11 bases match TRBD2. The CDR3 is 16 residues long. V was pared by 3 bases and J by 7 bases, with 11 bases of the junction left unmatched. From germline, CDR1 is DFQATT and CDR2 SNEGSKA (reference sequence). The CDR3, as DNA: TGCAGTGCTAGTATCGGAAAGTTAGCGGGAGGGAATGAGCAGTTCTTC. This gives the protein CSASIGKLAGGNEQFF.

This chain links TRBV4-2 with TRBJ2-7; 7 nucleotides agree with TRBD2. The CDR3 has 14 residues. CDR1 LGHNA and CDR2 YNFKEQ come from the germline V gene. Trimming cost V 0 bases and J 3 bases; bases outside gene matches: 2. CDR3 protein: CASSQDLADYEQYF. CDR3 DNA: TGTGCCAGCAGCCAAGACCTAGCGGACTACGAGCAGTACTTC.

The DNA for the CDR3 is TGCGCCAGCGTAAGGGTAGCGGGAGTTTCCAGTGAGCAGTTCTTC. It yields the protein CASVRVAGVSSEQFF. The V gene is TRBV5-1, the J gene TRBJ2-1; the match to TRBD2 covers 9 bases. The length of the CDR3 is 15 residues. V shed 7 bases and J 9 bases; nucleotides not matched to a gene: 14. Germline V gene sequence: CDR1 SGHRS, CDR2 YFSETQ.

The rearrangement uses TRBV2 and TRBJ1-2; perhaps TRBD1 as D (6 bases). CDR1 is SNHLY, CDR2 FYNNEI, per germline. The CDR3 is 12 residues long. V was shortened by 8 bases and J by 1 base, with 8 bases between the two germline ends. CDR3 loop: CASLQGNYGYTF. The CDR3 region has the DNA TGTGCCAGCTTACAGGGTAACTATGGCTACACCTTC.

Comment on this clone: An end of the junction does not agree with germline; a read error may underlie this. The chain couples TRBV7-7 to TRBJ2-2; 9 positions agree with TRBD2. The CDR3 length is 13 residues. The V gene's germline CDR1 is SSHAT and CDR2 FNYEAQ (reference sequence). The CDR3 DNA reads TGTGCTAGCAGCTCACTAGCGGGCGGGGAGCTGTTTTTT. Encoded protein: CASSSLAGGELFF.

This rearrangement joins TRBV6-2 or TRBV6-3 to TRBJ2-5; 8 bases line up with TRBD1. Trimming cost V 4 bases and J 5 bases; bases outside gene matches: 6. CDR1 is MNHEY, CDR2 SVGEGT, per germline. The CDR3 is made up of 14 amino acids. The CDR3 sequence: CASSSRTGRETQYF. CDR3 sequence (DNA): TGTGCCAGCAGTTCACGGACAGGGCGGGAGACCCAGTACTTC.

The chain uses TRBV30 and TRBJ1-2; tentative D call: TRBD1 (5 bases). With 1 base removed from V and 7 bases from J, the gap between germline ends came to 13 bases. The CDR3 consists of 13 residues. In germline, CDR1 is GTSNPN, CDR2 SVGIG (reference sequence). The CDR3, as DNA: TGTGCCTGGAGTGGCAGGGCTCAGGGTGGCTACACCTTC. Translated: CAWSGRAQGGYTF.

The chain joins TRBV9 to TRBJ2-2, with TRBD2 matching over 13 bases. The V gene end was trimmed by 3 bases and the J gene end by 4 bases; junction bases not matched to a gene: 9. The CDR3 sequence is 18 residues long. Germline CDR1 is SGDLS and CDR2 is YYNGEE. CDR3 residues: CASSARLAGGGSTGELFF. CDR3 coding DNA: TGTGCCAGCAGCGCGAGACTAGCGGGAGGCGGAAGCACCGGGGAGCTGTTTTTT.

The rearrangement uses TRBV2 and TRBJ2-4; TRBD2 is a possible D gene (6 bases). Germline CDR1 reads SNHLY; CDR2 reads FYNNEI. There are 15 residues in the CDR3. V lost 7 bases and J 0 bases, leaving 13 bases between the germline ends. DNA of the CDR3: TGTGCCAGCAAGGTGGGAGGAGTAGCCAAAAACATTCAGTACTTC. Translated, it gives CASKVGGVAKNIQYF.

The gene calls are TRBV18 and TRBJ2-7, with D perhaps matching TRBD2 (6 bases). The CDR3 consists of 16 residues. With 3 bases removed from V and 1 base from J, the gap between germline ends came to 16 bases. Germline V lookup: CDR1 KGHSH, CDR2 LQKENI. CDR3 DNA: TGTGCCAGCTCACCCTCTCGGACCGGGAGTTCCTACGAGCAGTACTTC. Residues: CASSPSRTGSSYEQYF. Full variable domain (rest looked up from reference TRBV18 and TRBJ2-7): NAGVMQNPRHLVRRRGQEARLRCSPMKGHSHVYWYRQLPEEGLKFMVYLQKENIIDESGMPKERFSAEFPKEGPSILRIQQVVRGDSAAYFCASSPSRTGSSYEQYFGPGTRLTVT.

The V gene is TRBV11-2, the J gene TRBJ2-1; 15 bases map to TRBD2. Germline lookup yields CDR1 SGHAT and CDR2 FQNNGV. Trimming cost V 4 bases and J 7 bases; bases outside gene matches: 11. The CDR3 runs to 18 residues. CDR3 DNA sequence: TGTGCCAGCAGCTCCGGACTAGCGGGAGGGCCCCAGGGAAATGAGCAGTTCTTC. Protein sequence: CASSSGLAGGPQGNEQFF. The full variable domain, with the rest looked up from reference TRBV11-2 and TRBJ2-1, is EAGVAQSPRYKIIEKRQSVAFWCNPISGHATLYWYQQILGQGPKLLIQFQNNGVVDDSQLPKDRFSAERLKGVDSTLKIQPAKLEDSAVYLCASSSGLAGGPQGNEQFFGPGTRLTVL.

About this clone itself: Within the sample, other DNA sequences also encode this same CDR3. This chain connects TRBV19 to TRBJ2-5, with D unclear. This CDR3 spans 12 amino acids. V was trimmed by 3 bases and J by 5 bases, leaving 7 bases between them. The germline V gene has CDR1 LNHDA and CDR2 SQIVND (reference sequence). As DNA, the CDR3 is TGTGCCAGTAGTATTTCCGGGGAGACCCAGTACTTC. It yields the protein CASSISGETQYF.

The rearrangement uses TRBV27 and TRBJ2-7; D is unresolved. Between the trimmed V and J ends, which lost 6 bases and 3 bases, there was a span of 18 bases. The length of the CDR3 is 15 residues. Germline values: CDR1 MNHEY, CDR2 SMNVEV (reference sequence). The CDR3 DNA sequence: TGTGCCAGCAGCCTATTGGGCAAATTTAACTACGAGCAGTACTTC. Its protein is CASSLLGKFNYEQYF.

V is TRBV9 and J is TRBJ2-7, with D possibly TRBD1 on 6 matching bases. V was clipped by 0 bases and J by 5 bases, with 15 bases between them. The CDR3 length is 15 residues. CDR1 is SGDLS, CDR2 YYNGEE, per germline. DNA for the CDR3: TGTGCCAGCAGCGTAGCTCCTAGGGGGTTCGACGAGCAGTACTTC. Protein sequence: CASSVAPRGFDEQYF.

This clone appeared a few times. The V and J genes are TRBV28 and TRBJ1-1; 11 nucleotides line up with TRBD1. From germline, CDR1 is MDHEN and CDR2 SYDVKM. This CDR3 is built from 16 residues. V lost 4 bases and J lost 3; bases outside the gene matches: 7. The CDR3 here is CASSSGTGGGDTEAFF. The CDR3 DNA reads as TGTGCCAGCAGTTCCGGGACAGGGGGAGGGGACACTGAAGCTTTCTTT.

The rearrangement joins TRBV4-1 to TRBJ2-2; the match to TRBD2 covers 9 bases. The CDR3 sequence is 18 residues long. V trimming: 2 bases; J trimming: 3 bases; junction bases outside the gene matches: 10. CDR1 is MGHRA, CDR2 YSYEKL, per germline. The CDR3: CASSQKLEAGGDTGELFF. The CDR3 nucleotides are TGCGCCAGCAGCCAAAAACTAGAGGCGGGAGGGGACACCGGGGAGCTGTTTTTT.

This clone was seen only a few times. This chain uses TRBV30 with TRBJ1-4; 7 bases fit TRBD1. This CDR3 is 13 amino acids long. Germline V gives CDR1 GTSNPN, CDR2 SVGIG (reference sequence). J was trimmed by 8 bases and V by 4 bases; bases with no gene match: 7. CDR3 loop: CAWNRQGREKLFF. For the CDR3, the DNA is TGTGCCTGGAATAGACAGGGACGGGAAAAACTGTTTTTT.

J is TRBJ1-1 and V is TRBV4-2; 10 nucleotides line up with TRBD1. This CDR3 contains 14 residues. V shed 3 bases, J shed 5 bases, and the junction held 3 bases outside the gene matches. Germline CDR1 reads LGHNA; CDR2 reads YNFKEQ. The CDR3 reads CASSQPGQGTEAFF. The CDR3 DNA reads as TGTGCCAGCAGCCAGCCGGGACAGGGGACTGAAGCTTTCTTT.

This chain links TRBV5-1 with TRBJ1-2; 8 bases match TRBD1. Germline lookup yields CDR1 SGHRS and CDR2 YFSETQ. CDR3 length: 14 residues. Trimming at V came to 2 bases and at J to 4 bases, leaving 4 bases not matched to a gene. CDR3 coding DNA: TGCGCCAGCAGCTTTTCGGGACAGGTCTATGGCTACACCTTC. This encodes CASSFSGQVYGYTF.

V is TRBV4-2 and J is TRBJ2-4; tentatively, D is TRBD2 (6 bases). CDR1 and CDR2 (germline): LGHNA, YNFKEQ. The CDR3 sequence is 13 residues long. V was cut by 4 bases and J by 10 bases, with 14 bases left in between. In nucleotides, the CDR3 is TGTGCCAGCAGCCCAACCCGGGGAGGTATTCAGTACTTC. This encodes CASSPTRGGIQYF.

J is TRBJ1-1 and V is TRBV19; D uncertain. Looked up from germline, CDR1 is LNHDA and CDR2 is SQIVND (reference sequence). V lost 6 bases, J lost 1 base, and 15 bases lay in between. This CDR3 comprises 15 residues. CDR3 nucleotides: TGTGCCAGTAGCACGTCCTGGGCCGGGAACACTGAAGCTTTCTTT. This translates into CASSTSWAGNTEAFF.

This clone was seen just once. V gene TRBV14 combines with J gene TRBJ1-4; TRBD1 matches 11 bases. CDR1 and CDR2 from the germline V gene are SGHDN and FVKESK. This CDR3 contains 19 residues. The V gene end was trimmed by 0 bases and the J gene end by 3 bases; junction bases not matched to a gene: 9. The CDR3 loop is CASSQDADRGLVANEKLFF. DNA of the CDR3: TGTGCCAGCAGCCAAGATGCGGACAGGGGGCTGGTTGCTAATGAAAAACTGTTTTTT.

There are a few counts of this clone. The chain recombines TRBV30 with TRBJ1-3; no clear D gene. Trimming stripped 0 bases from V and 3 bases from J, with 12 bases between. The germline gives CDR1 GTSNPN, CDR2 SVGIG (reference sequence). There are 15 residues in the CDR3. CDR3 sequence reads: CAWSVWAVGGNTIYF. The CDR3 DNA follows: TGTGCCTGGAGTGTATGGGCAGTGGGTGGAAACACCATATATTTT.

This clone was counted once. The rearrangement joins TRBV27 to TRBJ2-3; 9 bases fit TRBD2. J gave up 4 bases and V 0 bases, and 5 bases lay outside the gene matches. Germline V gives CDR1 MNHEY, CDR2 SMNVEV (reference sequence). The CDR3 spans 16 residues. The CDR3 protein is CASSLSPSGKSDTQYF. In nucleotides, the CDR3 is TGTGCCAGCAGTTTATCACCTAGCGGGAAGTCAGATACGCAGTATTTT.

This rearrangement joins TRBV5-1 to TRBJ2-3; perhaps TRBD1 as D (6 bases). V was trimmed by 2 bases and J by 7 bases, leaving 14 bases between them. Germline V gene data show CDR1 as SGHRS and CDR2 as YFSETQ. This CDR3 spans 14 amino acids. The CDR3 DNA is TGCGCCAGCAGCTTAGGCTCAGGGGCTTATACGCAGTATTTT. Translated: CASSLGSGAYTQYF.